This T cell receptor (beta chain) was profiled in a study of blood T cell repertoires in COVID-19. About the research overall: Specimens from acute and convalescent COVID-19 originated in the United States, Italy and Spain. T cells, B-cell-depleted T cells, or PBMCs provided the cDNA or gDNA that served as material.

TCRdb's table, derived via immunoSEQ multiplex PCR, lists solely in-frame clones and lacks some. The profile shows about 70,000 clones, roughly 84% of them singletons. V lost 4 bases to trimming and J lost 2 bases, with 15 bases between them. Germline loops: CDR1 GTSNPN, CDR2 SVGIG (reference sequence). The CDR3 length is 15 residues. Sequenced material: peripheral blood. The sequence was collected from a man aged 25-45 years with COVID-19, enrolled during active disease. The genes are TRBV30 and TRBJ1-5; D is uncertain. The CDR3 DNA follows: TGTGCCTGGATGGTCCCAGGCACCGGCAATCAGCCCCAGCATTTT. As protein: CAWMVPGTGNQPQHF.